This T cell receptor beta chain was captured in a study of cytomegalovirus exposure and HLA in healthy donors. V was shortened by 0 bases and J by 0 bases, with 15 bases between the two germline ends. Germline V gene sequence: CDR1 MGHRA, CDR2 YSYEKL. This CDR3 comprises 19 residues. Primers included in the PCR were 60 Vbeta and 13 Jbeta primers. The table came from immunoSEQ multiplex PCR; TCRdb's copy has only in-frame clones and leaves some out. The data show about 130,000 clones, with around 82% seen just once and around 1.2% held by the top ten. The chain employs TRBV4-1 and TRBJ2-6; maybe TRBD1 (5 bases). The TCR originated in a man aged 50 to 60 in good health and CMV-seronegative. Material for sequencing was PBMCs. The CDR3 DNA is TGCGCCAGCAGCCAAGATCCCCCAGACAGTGCCTCTGGGGCCAACGTCCTGACTTTC. This sequence encodes CASSQDPPDSASGANVLTF.